This TCR beta chain came from a study of T cells in Graves' hyperthyroidism and ophthalmopathy. Findings and limits, study-wide: Most thyroid-expanded clonotypes above 0.001 were also found in blood. Separation of ophthalmopathy from stable hyperthyroidism was achieved by a 13 V-J model.

This clonotype was observed a few times. Its antigen is unidentified. The germline gives CDR1 SGHDT, CDR2 YYEEEE. There are 15 residues in the CDR3. Between the trimmed V and J ends, which lost 4 bases and 0 bases, there was a span of 11 bases. RNA transcripts were the template for amplifying TCR beta CDR3 regions. The TCR CDR3 was amplified in a first-round RT-PCR using the HTBI primer set. TCRdb reanalysed the multiplex PCR reads using MiXCR and keeps one entry per CDR3 protein. The sample lists 500,000 to 550,000 distinct CDR3 sequences, about 20% occurring once. Based on clinical symptoms, serum thyroxine and TRAb, thyroid ultrasound and orbital computed tomography, diagnoses were reached.

This receptor was identified in a man in his forties with Graves' ophthalmopathy. The sample comprised blood. The chain employs TRBV5-6 and TRBJ2-4, with no clear D. CDR3 protein: CASSNRRLAKNIQYF. In DNA, the CDR3 is TGTGCCAGCAGCAACCGAAGGCTAGCCAAAAACATTCAGTACTTC.